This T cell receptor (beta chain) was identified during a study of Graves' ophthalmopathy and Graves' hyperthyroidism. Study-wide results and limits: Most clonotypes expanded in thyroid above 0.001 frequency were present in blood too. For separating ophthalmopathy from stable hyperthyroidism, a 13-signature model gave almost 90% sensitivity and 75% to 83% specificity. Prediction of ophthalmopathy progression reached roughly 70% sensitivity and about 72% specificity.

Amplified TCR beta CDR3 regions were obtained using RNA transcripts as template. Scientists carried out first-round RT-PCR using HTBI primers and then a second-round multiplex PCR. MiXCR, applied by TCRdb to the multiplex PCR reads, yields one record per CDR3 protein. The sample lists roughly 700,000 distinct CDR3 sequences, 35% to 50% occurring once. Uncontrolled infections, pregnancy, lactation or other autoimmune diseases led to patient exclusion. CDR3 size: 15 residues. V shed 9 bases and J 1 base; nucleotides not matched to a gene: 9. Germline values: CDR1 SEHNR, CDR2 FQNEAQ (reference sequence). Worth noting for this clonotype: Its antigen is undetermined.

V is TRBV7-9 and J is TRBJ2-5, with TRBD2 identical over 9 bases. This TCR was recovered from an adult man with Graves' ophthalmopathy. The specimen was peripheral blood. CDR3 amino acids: CASSRSGGFQETQYF. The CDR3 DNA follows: TGTGCCAGTAGTAGAAGCGGGGGGTTCCAAGAGACCCAGTACTTC.